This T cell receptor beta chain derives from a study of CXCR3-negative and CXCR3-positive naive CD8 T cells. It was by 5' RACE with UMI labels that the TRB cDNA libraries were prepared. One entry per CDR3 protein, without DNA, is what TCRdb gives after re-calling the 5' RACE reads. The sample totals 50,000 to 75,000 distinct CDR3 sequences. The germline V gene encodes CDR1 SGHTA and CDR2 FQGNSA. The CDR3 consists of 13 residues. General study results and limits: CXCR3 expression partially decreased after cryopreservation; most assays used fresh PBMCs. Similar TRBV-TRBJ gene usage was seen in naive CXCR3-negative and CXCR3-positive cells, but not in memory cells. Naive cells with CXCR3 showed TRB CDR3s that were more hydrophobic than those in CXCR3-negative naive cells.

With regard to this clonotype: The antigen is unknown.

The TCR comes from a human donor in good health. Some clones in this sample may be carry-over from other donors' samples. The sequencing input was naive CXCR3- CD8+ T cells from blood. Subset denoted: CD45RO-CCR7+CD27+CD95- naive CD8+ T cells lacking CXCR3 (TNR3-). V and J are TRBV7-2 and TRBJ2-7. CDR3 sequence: CASSSYPSYEQYF.